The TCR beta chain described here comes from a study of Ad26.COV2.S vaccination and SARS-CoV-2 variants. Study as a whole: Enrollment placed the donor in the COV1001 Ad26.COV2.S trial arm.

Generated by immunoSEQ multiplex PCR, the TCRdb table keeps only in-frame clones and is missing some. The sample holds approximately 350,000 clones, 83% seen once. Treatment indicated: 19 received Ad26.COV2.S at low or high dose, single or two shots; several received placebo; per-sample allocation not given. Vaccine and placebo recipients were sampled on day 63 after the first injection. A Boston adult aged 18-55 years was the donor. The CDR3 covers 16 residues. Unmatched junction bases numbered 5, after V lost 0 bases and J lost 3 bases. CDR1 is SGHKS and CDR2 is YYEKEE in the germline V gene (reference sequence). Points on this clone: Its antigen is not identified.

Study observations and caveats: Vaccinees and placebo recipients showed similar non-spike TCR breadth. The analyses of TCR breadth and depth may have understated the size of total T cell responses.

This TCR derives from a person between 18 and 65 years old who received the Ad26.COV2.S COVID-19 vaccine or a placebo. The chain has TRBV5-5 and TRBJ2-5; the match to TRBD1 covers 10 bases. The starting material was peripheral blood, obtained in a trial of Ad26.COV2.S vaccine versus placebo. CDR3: CASSLVAGTGEETQYF. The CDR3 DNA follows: TGTGCCAGCAGCTTGGTGGCCGGGACAGGGGAAGAGACCCAGTACTTC.